The next 27 T cell receptor beta chains were all read from a single sample in a study of human T cells and chemical hapten exposure. Documented time point: pre-sensitization, week 0. Indicated treatment: therapeutic diphenylcyclopropenone sensitization with weekly scalp DPC. One entry per CDR3 protein, called by TCRdb with MiXCR from the RACE reads. The table has fewer than 200,000 distinct CDR3 sequences, just under 30% seen once. Sequencing was performed on whole blood, taken in connection with sensitization to the hapten diphenylcyclopropenone (DPC). These receptor sequences come from a woman aged 30 to 39 with alopecia areata. Some clones in this sample may be carry-over from other donors' samples.

This clonotype turned up a few times. Here the CDR3 DNA reads TGTGCCAGCAGCTTACAGACCGGGACACTCTCCGAGCAGTACTTC. Protein sequence: CASSLQTGTLSEQYF. The genes are TRBV27 and TRBJ2-7; D is possibly TRBD1 (6 bases). Germline values: CDR1 MNHEY, CDR2 SMNVEV (reference sequence). V dropped 6 bases and J dropped 6 bases, with 21 bases sitting between them. There are 15 residues in the CDR3.

This clonotype appeared a few times. The chain employs TRBV10-2 and TRBJ1-2, with D possibly TRBD1 on 5 matching bases. The germline V and J ends were trimmed by 2 bases and 2 bases, with 9 bases remaining between them. CDR1 and CDR2 from the germline V gene are WSHSY and SAAADI. CDR3 length: 14 amino acids. The CDR3 nucleotides are TGCGCCAGCAGTGAGGCGGGGCTAAACTATGGCTACACCTTC. The encoded protein is CASSEAGLNYGYTF.

This clonotype occurred a few times. The V call is TRBV28, the J call TRBJ2-7, with D maybe TRBD1 (5 bases). Germline CDR1 reads MDHEN; CDR2 reads SYDVKM. The V and J ends lost 10 bases and 4 bases respectively, with 20 bases between them. This CDR3 has 14 amino acids. The CDR3 protein is CAIKGQRQQYEQYF. The DNA of the CDR3 is TGTGCCATCAAGGGGCAGCGACAGCAGTACGAGCAGTACTTC.

This clonotype showed up just a few times. V is TRBV7-9 and J is TRBJ2-7, with D possibly TRBD1 on 6 matching bases. The CDR3 is 13 residues long. Germline V gene data show CDR1 as SEHNR and CDR2 as FQNEAQ (reference sequence). Trimming removed 2 bases from V and 11 bases from J, with 16 bases in between. The CDR3 nucleotides are TGTGCCAGCAGCTTATCCACAGGGCTGGGGAAGTACTTC. Its translation is CASSLSTGLGKYF.

This clonotype has a handful of counts. The genes are TRBV6-2 or TRBV6-3 and TRBJ2-1; D remains unclear. Trimming cost V 7 bases and J 8 bases, with 6 bases left between them. Germline V gene data show CDR1 as MNHEY and CDR2 as SVGEGT. This CDR3 region has 10 residues. The CDR3 reads CASMGDEQFF. As DNA, the CDR3 is TGTGCCAGCATGGGTGATGAGCAGTTCTTC.

The chain has TRBV4-1 and TRBJ1-1, with a tentative D call TRBD1 (5 bases). The CDR3 loop spans 14 amino acids. V dropped 0 bases and J dropped 4 bases, with 9 bases sitting between them. Germline-derived CDR1 and CDR2 are MGHRA and YSYEKL. In DNA form, the CDR3 reads TGCGCCAGCAGCCAAGATGGGGGGGTCACTGAAGCTTTCTTT. The encoded protein is CASSQDGGVTEAFF.

The chain is built from TRBV5-1 and TRBJ2-1, with D possibly matching TRBD1 (5 bases). V was shortened by 0 bases and J by 4 bases, with 14 bases between the two germline ends. The germline CDR1 and CDR2 sequences are SGHRS and YFSETQ. The CDR3 sequence is 16 residues long. Here the CDR3 DNA reads TGCGCCAGCAGCTTGGGGGGCCTGGGGATTTACAATGAGCAGTTCTTC. This translates into CASSLGGLGIYNEQFF.

CDR3 nucleotides: TGTGCCAGCAACGAGGGGGCCTCGGGAGCTTTCTTT. Its protein is CASNEGASGAFF. This rearrangement joins TRBV28 to TRBJ1-1; 7 bases line up with TRBD1. V gave up 7 bases and J gave up 10 bases; unmatched junction bases: 9. This CDR3 is built from 12 residues. Germline V gene data show CDR1 as MDHEN and CDR2 as SYDVKM.

This clonotype has more than one count but fewer than ten. The chain combines TRBV9 with TRBJ2-3; TRBD1 agrees at 9 bases. V lost 4 bases and J lost 2; bases outside the gene matches: 8. CDR1 and CDR2 from the germline V gene are SGDLS and YYNGEE. The CDR3 spans 16 residues. The CDR3 loop reads CASSRKRQGDTDTQYF. The CDR3 coding sequence is TGTGCCAGCAGCCGGAAAAGACAGGGGGACACAGATACGCAGTATTTT.

The sample holds a few counts of this clonotype. The V and J genes are TRBV7-2 and TRBJ2-3; D is perhaps TRBD1 or TRBD2 (5 bases each). CDR1 SGHTA and CDR2 FQGNSA come from the germline V gene. V was shortened by 5 bases and J by 2 bases, with 11 bases between the two germline ends. The CDR3 spans 14 residues. The chain's CDR3 is CASSRDPYTDTQYF. CDR3 sequence (DNA): TGTGCCAGCAGCAGGGACCCATACACAGATACGCAGTATTTT.

A few counts support this clonotype. The V call is TRBV7-9, the J call TRBJ2-3, with 7 bases lining up with TRBD1. The CDR3 extends over 15 amino acids. The V segment lost 6 bases and the J segment 4 bases; nucleotides outside the gene matches: 10. In germline, CDR1 is SEHNR, CDR2 FQNEAQ (reference sequence). The CDR3 sequence: CASRSTGMGPDTQYF. The CDR3, as DNA: TGTGCCAGCAGATCGACAGGGATGGGGCCAGATACGCAGTATTTT.

CDR3 nucleotide sequence: TGCGCCAGCAGCCCGGCGGGGGGGCAAGATACGCAGTATTTT. It is translated as CASSPAGGQDTQYF. The genes are TRBV10-2 and TRBJ2-3, with TRBD2 matching over 9 bases. CDR3 length: 14 residues. With V trimmed by 6 bases and J by 5 bases, 6 bases remained unmatched. The germline V gene encodes CDR1 WSHSY and CDR2 SAAADI.

J is TRBJ1-1 and V is TRBV20-1; D not resolved. The CDR3 runs 17 residues. The V and J ends lost 0 bases and 8 bases respectively, with 25 bases between them. Germline V gives CDR1 DFQATT, CDR2 SNEGSKA (reference sequence). In nucleotides, the CDR3 is TGCAGTGCTAGAGATTTGTCAAGGAGCAGCCCCATCCGCGAAGCTTTCTTT. It specifies CSARDLSRSSPIREAFF.

This chain connects TRBV15 to TRBJ2-1; 8 nucleotides align to TRBD2. CDR3 length: 16 residues. The germline V gene encodes CDR1 LNHNV and CDR2 YYDKDF (reference sequence). Trimming took 1 base from V and 7 from J; bases not matched to a gene: 9. CDR3 coding DNA: TGTGCCACCAGCAGAGCTTTTGGCGGGGGGAGTAATGAGCAGTTCTTC. This gives the protein CATSRAFGGGSNEQFF.

The chain couples TRBV5-6 to TRBJ2-7; unclear D gene. CDR1 SGHDT and CDR2 YYEEEE come from the germline V gene. V was clipped by 5 bases and J by 6 bases, with 15 bases between them. The CDR3 extends over 13 amino acids. The CDR3 coding sequence is TGTGCCAGCAGGTGGGCCCGTACGGGCGAGCAGTACTTC. Translating gives CASRWARTGEQYF. The full variable domain, completed using reference TRBV5-6 and TRBJ2-7, is DAGVTQSPTHLIKTRGQQVTLRCSPKSGHDTVSWYQQALGQGPQFIFQYYEEEERQRGNFPDRFSGHQFPNYSSELNVNALLLGDSALYLCASRWARTGEQYFGPGTRLTVT.

The chain links TRBV3-1 to TRBJ2-2; D is perhaps TRBD2 (5 bases). V shed 0 bases and J shed 9 bases, with 17 bases lying between them. Germline V gene data show CDR1 as LGHDT and CDR2 as YNNKEL (reference sequence). The CDR3 totals 16 residues. This CDR3 is CASSQENVVRVWELFF. The CDR3 nucleotides read TGTGCCAGCAGCCAAGAAAACGTCGTGAGGGTCTGGGAGCTGTTTTTT.

The chain uses TRBV4-3 and TRBJ1-5; D is unresolved. The ends were cut back, 1 base at V and 3 bases at J, with 4 bases in the middle. Germline lookup yields CDR1 LGHNA and CDR2 YSLEER. The length of the CDR3 is 13 residues. The CDR3 sequence: CASSQGPNQPQHF. The CDR3 region has the DNA TGCGCCAGCAGCCAAGGTCCCAATCAGCCCCAGCATTTT.

This sequence joins TRBV9 and TRBJ2-2; 13 bases agree with TRBD2. The trim removed 4 bases at V and 6 bases at J, leaving 6 bases unmatched. The CDR3 runs 16 residues. The germline gives CDR1 SGDLS, CDR2 YYNGEE. The CDR3 reads CASSPRTSGSPGELFF. CDR3 sequence (DNA): TGTGCCAGCAGCCCGCGGACTAGCGGGAGCCCCGGGGAGCTGTTTTTT.

This clonotype turned up a few times. The chain has TRBV12-3 or TRBV12-4 and TRBJ2-1, with D maybe TRBD2 (5 bases). Trimming took off 4 bases at V and 8 bases at J, with 18 bases between the two ends. The CDR3 totals 15 residues. The CDR3 region has the DNA TGTGCCAGCAGTTCGGCGGCTAGTTTCGGGGATGAGCAGTTCTTC. Its protein is CASSSAASFGDEQFF.

Regarding this clonotype: A junction end diverges from the germline sequence, so it may reflect a read error. The chain recombines TRBV27 with TRBJ2-7; 8 bases align to TRBD1. The CDR3 is made up of 14 amino acids. The germline gives CDR1 MNHEY, CDR2 SMNVEV (reference sequence). The CDR3 DNA reads as TGCGCCAGCAAAGGGACAGGTTCGGCCTACGAGCAGTACTTC. This sequence encodes CASKGTGSAYEQYF.

The chain links TRBV5-6 to TRBJ2-1, with D hard to call. The CDR3 is 15 amino acids. V was pared by 4 bases and J by 5 bases, with 16 bases between. From germline, CDR1 is SGHDT and CDR2 YYEEEE. CDR3 sequence: CASSLKPLLNNEQFF. CDR3 bases: TGTGCCAGCAGCCTGAAGCCCTTACTTAACAATGAGCAGTTCTTC.

V and J are TRBV28 and TRBJ2-3, with D possibly being TRBD1 or TRBD2 (5 bases each). The CDR3 is made up of 16 amino acids. Trimming shortened V by 4 bases and J by 2 bases, and 16 bases separated the two germline ends. Germline assignment: CDR1 MDHEN and CDR2 SYDVKM. The CDR3 DNA sequence: TGTGCCAGCAGTTCCCCGGGACCCACGTCCACAGATACGCAGTATTTT. Residues: CASSSPGPTSTDTQYF.

There are many counts of this clonotype. The chain combines TRBV5-1 with TRBJ2-3, with 13 bases matching TRBD2. The J segment lost 6 bases and the V segment lost 4 bases, leaving 8 bases of the junction unmatched. The CDR3 length is 16 residues. CDR1 is SGHRS and CDR2 is YFSETQ in the germline V gene. CDR3 sequence (DNA): TGCGCCAGCAGCCCCGGACTAGCGGGGGCGAGGGATACGCAGTATTTT. It specifies CASSPGLAGARDTQYF.

The chain has TRBV21-1 and TRBJ2-7; no check of the table's D call, TRBD2, against the DNA was made. TRBV21-1 is a documented pseudogene. There are 15 residues in the CDR3. The CDR3 DNA is TGTGCCAGCAGCAAGGGACTAGCGGACTCCTACGAGCAGTACTTC. This encodes CASSKGLADSYEQYF.

This clonotype was counted a few times. The gene calls are TRBV10-3 and TRBJ2-3; the D gene is possibly TRBD2 (5 bases). Trimming removed 3 bases from V and 2 bases from J, with 12 bases in between. CDR1 is ENHRY, CDR2 SYGVKD, per germline. This CDR3 region has 15 residues. The CDR3 reads CAISDPTRDTDTQYF. As DNA, the CDR3 is TGTGCCATCAGTGACCCTACTAGGGACACAGATACGCAGTATTTT.

The chain combines TRBV6-2 or TRBV6-3 with TRBJ1-2, with no clear D. Germline CDR1 reads MNHEY; CDR2 reads SVGEGT. The CDR3 totals 17 residues. With 2 bases removed from V and 0 bases from J, the gap between germline ends came to 16 bases. The DNA of the CDR3 is TGTGCCAGCAGTTACCCGACCCTTCGCGGAGCTAACTATGGCTACACCTTC. This translates into CASSYPTLRGANYGYTF.

Turning to this clonotype: The junction departs from germline at one end; a sequencing error may be responsible. The rearrangement links TRBV20-1 to TRBJ1-2, with D maybe TRBD1 (5 bases). The CDR3 has 11 residues. Looked up from germline, CDR1 is DFQATT and CDR2 is SNEGSKA (reference sequence). DNA for the CDR3: TGCAGTGCTAGACCCCAGGGTCTATTCGTCTTC. This sequence encodes CSARPQGLFVF.